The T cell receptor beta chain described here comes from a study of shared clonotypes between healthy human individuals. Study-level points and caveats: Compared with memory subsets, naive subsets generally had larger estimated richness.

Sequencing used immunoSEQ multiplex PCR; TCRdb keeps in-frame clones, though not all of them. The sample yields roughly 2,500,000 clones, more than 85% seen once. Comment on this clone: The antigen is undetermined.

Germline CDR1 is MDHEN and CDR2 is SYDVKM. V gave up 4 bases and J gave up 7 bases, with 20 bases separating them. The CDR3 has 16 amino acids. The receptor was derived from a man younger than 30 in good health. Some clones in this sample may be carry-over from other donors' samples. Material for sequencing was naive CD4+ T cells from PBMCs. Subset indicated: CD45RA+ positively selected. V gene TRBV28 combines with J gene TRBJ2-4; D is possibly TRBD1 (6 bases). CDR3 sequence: CASSSVPGLGANIQYF. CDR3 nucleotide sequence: TGTGCCAGCAGTTCCGTCCCCGGGCTGGGGGCGAACATTCAGTACTTC.